The following is a TCR beta chain sequence with its context. Its target antigen remains unknown. Within one base of it there is no much larger clone, and no base qualities were kept. The sample comes from a study of CD8 T cells in ankylosing spondylitis listed by TCRdb under 2017. Concerning the study at large: T cell receptor beta repertoires were profiled in healthy donors and ankylosing spondylitis patients so that disease-linked TCR variants could be found. The whole study cohort included 90 to 120 healthy donors and 20 to 25 ankylosing spondylitis patients. Peripheral blood was sampled, and synovial fluid was also collected from ankylosing spondylitis patients.

Broader findings and caveats from the paper: Blood from ankylosing spondylitis patients appeared to be characterized by a TCR beta motif composed of about eight highly homologous amino acid variants. Some TCR beta motif variants had previously been reported in synovial fluid and blood of reactive arthritis patients, which suggested common disease-initiation mechanisms. According to the report, matched synovial fluid samples from ankylosing spondylitis patients were significantly enriched for the disease-linked clones. A CD8+ phenotype was shown by the disease-linked clones, which were found at relatively low frequencies in peripheral blood.

The data were produced on an Illumina HiSeq 2500. Quantitative 5'-RACE with molecular barcodes was used to prepare TCR beta libraries. The published analysis was carried out like this. A new computational method based on a probabilistic model of VDJ rearrangement was used to identify disease-linked TCR variants. The public reads were run again by TCRdb, first through fastp at Q25 and then through MiXCR, and only productive beta chains were kept. Duplicate CDR3 protein sequences are folded into a single record with the most common DNA and genes. For this entry, the V and J calls and clone size follow TCRdb and not the study's own pipeline. For this sample there are about 340,000 distinct CDR3 sequences; more than 20% appear just once. The ten top clones hold less than 15% of the sample. Measured from the cysteine to the phenylalanine, the CDR3 is 15 residues long. CDR3 DNA only is kept here, 45 bases in frame from base 1. V is clipped by 5 bases and J by 0 bases, and the sequence between their germline boundaries is 10 bases long. The germline V gene encodes CDR1 SEHNR and CDR2 FQNEAQ (reference sequence).

Sequencing input: blood, either unsorted or a sorted T cell fraction (not recorded which). The receptor comes from a male donor with ankylosing spondylitis or in good health (not recorded which). The chain joins TRBV7-9 to TRBJ2-2; the D gene could be TRBD1 or TRBD2, each one agreeing over 5 bases. The CDR3 corresponds to CASSPRGANTGELFF. The nucleotide sequence reads TGTGCCAGCAGCCCACGGGGCGCGAACACCGGGGAGCTGTTTTTT.